The present TCR beta chain was sequenced within a study of cytomegalovirus exposure and HLA in healthy donors (TCRdb year 2017). For the wider study: An earlier analysis of 587 of the donors reported 250 to 350 Gb of sequence data and 95 million to 140 million unique TCR beta sequences obtained from some 200 million T cells. An early release that covered roughly 600 HLA-typed donors contained approximately 300 gigabases of sequencing data and approximately 85 million unique TCR sequences. Of the roughly 390 genotyped donors, more than 75% were placed in the genetic ancestry cluster associated with self-reported Caucasian donors. The study aimed to test whether signatures of past pathogen exposure could be identified by cataloging public T cell receptors. Using immunosequencing, the study profiled T cell repertoires from about 650 subjects and related those repertoires to cytomegalovirus serostatus. In addition to the first cohort of several hundred subjects, a separate validation cohort of approximately 120 different subjects was used. High-throughput TCR immunosequencing, statistical association of individual TCRs with disease status, and machine learning were combined to predict cytomegalovirus infection status. A later analysis re-analyzed previously published TCR beta repertoires from 550 to 700 donors and added high-resolution HLA genotyping to study TCR occurrence patterns. In the later analysis, no new phenotypic data were used to find candidate immune exposures; instead, reliance was placed on TCR beta sequences and their occurrence across donors. In an earlier analysis of several hundred of the donors, high-throughput TCR beta sequencing was used to judge whether each TCR beta V gene segment behaved as functional or pseudogenic. Donor age, sex, ethnicity and CMV serostatus were collected together with the repertoire data. Genome-wide SNP genotypes for about 55% of the roughly 670 donors were used in a later genetic analysis, which treated that subset as a discovery cohort. Every repertoire in the discovery cohort had been generated on one and the same sequencing platform. HLA typing included class I and class II loci at four-digit resolution. Typing coverage varied by locus: roughly 620-640 donors for A, B, C, DRB1 and DQB1; more than 500 for DQA1; about 600 for DPA1; approximately 470 for DPB1. Roughly 5 DR-DQ haplotypes were handled as single units for association and clustering because linkage in the cohort was strong. Across roughly 420 genotyped donors of the cohort, an average of about 200,000 unique TCR beta nucleotide sequences per donor were sequenced, and 15% to 20% of those sequences were non-productive. The study at large found these results: The presence/absence analyses assumed that sequencing depth was roughly uniform across donors, and that assumption may not be true. In vitro tests confirmed that a few of the cytomegalovirus-associated TCR beta chains recognize cytomegalovirus antigens. Some IMGT-functional V segments, including TRBV6-2 and TRBV6-3, could not be distinguished by the 87-base-pair reads and were therefore excluded. Several of the top co-occurrence clusters appeared to be linked to parvovirus B19, influenza, CMV and Epstein-Barr virus, according to a later analysis. In the study, around 150 TCR beta chains were listed as associated with cytomegalovirus. The authors suggested that the approach could potentially be generalized to other disease states and immunological phenotypes. Because HLA typing was unavailable for some donors at each locus, only the typed subset was used in association tests. When HLA alleles, especially DR and DQ, strongly co-occurred, attributing TCR associations to individual alleles was difficult. In a later analysis, HLA-associated TCR beta chains showed more clonal expansion and lower generation probabilities than non-associated chains that were equally common. According to a later analysis, most CMV-associated TCR beta chains appeared to be HLA-restricted, and the HLA associations seemed to be driven largely by CMV exposure. In this cohort, only TCR beta chains were sequenced, and detectable features were limited by the absence of alpha or paired-chain data. In a later genetic analysis, a missense DCLRE1C variant was associated with V-gene and J-gene trimming of TCR beta chains, and the association was replicated in an independent cohort. The classifier was reported to diagnose cytomegalovirus status with high specificity and sensitivity in both the original and validation cohorts. Because counts were too low, approximately 18 rarely observed V segments, including chromosome 9 orphons, were excluded from the earlier analysis of a few hundred of the donors. Immune exposure information for the cohort was limited to CMV serostatus. Linkage disequilibrium might explain the correlated functional status among segregating V segments, but an unknown experimental factor could not be ruled out. Broadly in line with IMGT annotations, most TCR beta V segments showed up in productive rearrangements about 90% or about 30% of the time in an earlier analysis of several hundred of the donors. A further reported finding was that TCR beta sequences accurately predicted the HLA-A and HLA-B alleles for most subjects in the first cohort. At a false discovery rate of 0.05, a later analysis linked fewer than 20,000 TCR beta sequences to specific HLA alleles. In a later genetic analysis, fewer N-insertions in productive TCRs were reported among donors in an Asian-associated ancestry cluster than the approximately 710-donor mean. A later analysis found that TCR association rates varied across HLA loci, with DRB1 alleles showing the most associated TCRs and HLA-C alleles the fewest. Most TCR sequences were seen in very few donors, while some public TCRs were found in many individuals. A group of highly shared sequence variants was considered likely to be a technical artifact of the sequencing pipeline.

As concerns this clone: Its antigen specificity is not known. There are no base qualities to consult, and no much larger clone falls within one base.

The cohort consisted of some 730 healthy bone marrow donors. Cohort members were all nominally healthy when sampled, although unrecorded immune exposures were likely present. The donor tested CMV seropositive and was one of the 289 seropositive cohort members. Each donor provided a peripheral blood sample, and peripheral blood mononuclear cells were used for TCR beta sequencing. The Qiagen DNeasy Blood Extraction Kit was used to extract genomic DNA from the blood cell samples. Library construction relied on the immunoSEQ multiplex PCR assay. A mixture of 60 forward primers for TCR Vbeta segments and 13 reverse primers for TCR Jbeta segments was used in the multiplex PCR. Amplification of the CDR3 region of rearranged TCR beta genes was performed with a multiplex PCR assay on genomic DNA. Amplified TCR beta libraries were sequenced as 87-base-pair reads on the Illumina HiSeq System. Under the source paper's analysis protocol: Across the 500 to 850 repertoires, a later analysis counted some 81 million unique TCR beta chains, about 10 million of which were shared by at least two donors. Raw reads were error-corrected and collapsed into unique sequences by a nearest-neighbor algorithm in which closely related sequences were merged to remove PCR and sequencing errors. Alignment of CDR3 sequences to IMGT reference sequences was used to assign V, D and J gene segments. For a sequence to be retained, at least a six-nucleotide match to both a V gene segment and a J gene segment was required. Rearrangements were called productive when the CDR3 lacked stop codons and stayed in frame with V and J; all others were non-productive. Following IMGT convention, CDR3 was defined as the stretch from the second conserved V-encoded cysteine to the conserved J-encoded phenylalanine. Sequences without an unambiguous match to a single V gene segment were excluded from the earlier analysis of about 630 of the donors. In an earlier analysis of 587 of the donors, V segments were called functional above 56.7% productive rearrangements and were called segregating when the between-donor standard deviation exceeded 5%. To diagnose cytomegalovirus status from the catalog of TCR beta chain sequences, a statistical classification framework was built. V and J gene assignment, in a later analysis, came from comparing TCR nucleotide sequences with IMGT/GENE-DB human TR gene sequences. Using the TCRdist pipeline, a later analysis assigned CDR3 sequences along with most-parsimonious VDJ recombination scenarios. In a later analysis, each TCR beta chain was defined by its CDR3 amino acid sequence together with its V-gene family, and reads without a unique V-gene family were excluded. To address suspected cross-contamination and a sequencing artifact, a later analysis removed several hundred highly shared, low-generation-probability nucleotide sequences. In a later analysis, a clonal expansion index for each public chain was calculated from normalized within-repertoire ranks of inferred template counts. Generation probabilities in a later analysis came from a VDJ recombination model fitted to out-of-frame rearrangements, and those results were checked against IGoR. Hypergeometric tests were used in a later analysis to score TCR-TCR, TCR-HLA and TCR-CMV co-occurrence, with a repertoire-size bias correction applied to the TCR pairs. To estimate false discovery rates, a later analysis permuted the HLA or CMV assignments 20 times. A later analysis grouped co-occurring TCRs with DBSCAN, adding TCRdist sequence similarity when clustering within HLA-allele-positive subsets. Co-occurrence clustering excluded repertoires with fewer than 30,000 or more than 120,000 public chains, plus five with anomalous nucleotide sharing. TCRdb carries this immuneACCESS record with in-frame sequences only. Its versions omit some clonotypes, under half of them owing to an unresolved V gene in the studies checked, with the rest unexplained. V and J calls and clone size come straight from that table; D and trimming were deduced from the DNA. The sample table shows roughly 160,000 clones, and approximately 80% are seen once. The ten biggest clones cover about 10% of the sample.

Reading from cysteine to phenylalanine, the CDR3 counts 16 amino acids. The only DNA kept is the CDR3, 48 bases in frame from the first base. Clipping removes 1 base from V and 5 bases from J, with 6 as the unmatched junction base count. As encoded in the germline V gene, CDR1 is LGHNA while CDR2 is YSLEER. Recombination connected TRBV4-3 to TRBJ2-2, with 8 bases in between that match TRBD1. The specimen sequenced was PBMCs. This TCR came from a man aged 50 or older in good health and CMV-seropositive. The CDR3 region has the sequence CASSQAPDRVTGELFF. The DNA is TGCGCCAGCAGCCAAGCCCCGGACAGGGTGACCGGGGAGCTGTTTTTT.